This T cell receptor beta chain was profiled in a study of ipilimumab plus nivolumab after autologous stem cell transplantation. This table comes from immunoSEQ multiplex PCR, and its TCRdb copy is limited to in-frame clones, with some not included. The sample carries 20,000 to 30,000 clones, around 84% recorded once. V was pared by 1 base and J by 6 bases, with 22 bases between. The length of the CDR3 is 17 residues. Per the germline V gene, CDR1 is SGHRS and CDR2 is YFSETQ. This specimen was PBMCs, taken in a trial of ipilimumab plus nivolumab as post-transplant consolidation. The TCR was taken from a male donor with diffuse large B-cell lymphoma. The V call is TRBV5-1, the J call TRBJ1-1; D is unresolved. CDR3 loop: CASSLTGIGLRSSEAFF. The DNA of the CDR3 is TGCGCCAGCAGCTTGACTGGGATAGGGCTTAGATCTTCTGAAGCTTTCTTT.